This TCR beta chain was profiled in a study of blood T cell repertoires in COVID-19. At the level of the study: The United States, Italy and Spain provided the acute and convalescent COVID-19 samples. T cells, B-cell-depleted T cells, or PBMCs supplied cDNA or gDNA.

Per the authors' pipeline: Amplification of reference gene primers was used by the study to estimate nucleated cell counts. The data were produced by immunoSEQ multiplex PCR, yet TCRdb's version contains in-frame clones alone and is incomplete. Clonal size and the V and J genes are those of that table, whereas D and trimming came from the DNA. The sample lists 190,000 or so clones; around nine tenths were seen once. Germline CDR1 is LNHDA and CDR2 is SQIVND (reference sequence). The CDR3 runs to 14 residues. V shed 3 bases, J shed 6 bases, and the junction held 5 bases outside the gene matches. This receptor was taken from a man aged 40-49 years with acute or convalescent COVID-19. What was sequenced was peripheral blood. The chain uses TRBV19 and TRBJ1-1, with 9 bases matching TRBD1. CDR3 protein: CASSMRQGGSEAFF. The CDR3 DNA is TGTGCCAGTAGTATGCGACAGGGGGGATCTGAAGCTTTCTTT.